The 20 T cell receptor beta chains listed next were all sequenced from one sample in a study of blood T cell repertoires in COVID-19. Assay used: immunoSEQ multiplex PCR; TCRdb lists only in-frame clones, some missing. Among 150,000 to 200,000 clones listed, 70% to 90% were seen once. What was sequenced was peripheral blood. These receptors all stem from a man aged 45-65 years with active or convalescent COVID-19.

This chain joins TRBV5-1 and TRBJ1-6, with D possibly matching TRBD1 (6 bases). The CDR3 contains 15 residues. V was trimmed by 2 bases and J by 7 bases, leaving 13 bases between them. Per the germline V gene, CDR1 is SGHRS and CDR2 is YFSETQ. In nucleotides, the CDR3 is TGCGCCAGCAGCTTTCAACAGGGAGGGAATTCACCCCTCCACTTT. This gives the protein CASSFQQGGNSPLHF. The full variable domain, rest sourced from reference TRBV5-1 and TRBJ1-6, is KAGVTQTPRYLIKTRGQQVTLSCSPISGHRSVSWYQQTPGQGLQFLFEYFSETQRNKGNFPGRFSGRQFSNSRSEMNVSTLELGDSALYLCASSFQQGGNSPLHFGNGTRLTVT.

The chain is built from TRBV5-1 and TRBJ1-6, with no clear D. This CDR3 has 16 residues. Deletions cut 4 bases from V and 4 bases from J, with 15 bases between. Germline CDR1 SGHRS, CDR2 YFSETQ. The DNA of the CDR3 is TGCGCCAGCAGCCCCGGTTCAGGCGGGTATAATTCACCCCTCCACTTT. Residues: CASSPGSGGYNSPLHF.

This rearrangement joins TRBV5-1 to TRBJ2-1, with TRBD2 identical over 9 bases. Trimming at V came to 0 bases and at J to 4 bases, leaving 2 bases not matched to a gene. The germline gives CDR1 SGHRS, CDR2 YFSETQ. The CDR3 sequence is 15 residues long. The DNA of the CDR3 is TGCGCCAGCAGCTTGGGACTAGCGGATTACAATGAGCAGTTCTTC. The encoded protein is CASSLGLADYNEQFF.

This clone was counted many times. The rearrangement uses TRBV3-1 (or the pseudogene TRBV3-2) and TRBJ2-1, with 9 bases that match TRBD2. This CDR3 comprises 16 residues. Germline assignment: CDR1 LGHDT and CDR2 YNNKEL (reference sequence). The junction had 13 bases not matched to a gene; V was cut back by 4 bases and J by 9 bases. CDR3 loop: CASSLAWASGTTEQFF. The CDR3 coding sequence is TGTGCCAGCAGCCTGGCCTGGGCTAGCGGGACGACTGAGCAGTTCTTC.

V and J are TRBV29-1 and TRBJ1-2, with D unresolved. This CDR3 has 12 amino acids. From germline, CDR1 is SQVTM and CDR2 ANQGSEA. Trimming cost V 3 bases and J 5 bases, with 10 bases left between them. CDR3 sequence (DNA): TGCAGCGTTGATAGTTATTCATATGGCTACACCTTC. Translating it yields CSVDSYSYGYTF. The whole variable domain, filled in from reference TRBV29-1 and TRBJ1-2, reads SAVISQKPSRDICQRGTSLTIQCQVDSQVTMMFWYRQQPGQSLTLIATANQGSEATYESGFVIDKFPISRPNLTFSTLTVSNMSPEDSSIYLCSVDSYSYGYTFGSGTRLTVV.

The chain employs TRBV4-2 and TRBJ1-2, with 11 bases fitting TRBD1. The CDR3 consists of 14 residues. Looked up from germline, CDR1 is LGHNA and CDR2 is YNFKEQ. The V segment lost 3 bases and the J segment 7 bases; nucleotides outside the gene matches: 4. CDR3 in DNA: TGTGCCAGCAGCCAGGCCGGGACAGGGGGTGGCTACACCTTC. Its translation is CASSQAGTGGGYTF.

This chain links TRBV11-3 with TRBJ2-5; 7 bases align to TRBD2. The CDR3 consists of 16 residues. V lost 4 bases and J lost 2; bases outside the gene matches: 10. Germline V gives CDR1 SGHNT, CDR2 YENEEA. The CDR3 nucleotides are TGTGCCAGCAGCTCCGGGGTAGCGGGTATTCAAGAGACCCAGTACTTC. Translation: CASSSGVAGIQETQYF. The full variable domain, in which reference TRBV11-3 and TRBJ2-5 provide the parts outside the CDR3, is EAGVVQSPRYKIIEKKQPVAFWCNPISGHNTLYWYLQNLGQGPELLIRYENEEAVDDSQLPKDRFSAERLKGVDSTLKIQPAELGDSAVYLCASSSGVAGIQETQYFGPGTRLLVL.

V gene TRBV7-3 combines with J gene TRBJ1-3; the D gene is possibly TRBD1 (5 bases). Trimming took 5 bases from V and 7 from J, leaving 12 bases between them. In germline, CDR1 is SGHTA, CDR2 FQGTGA. The CDR3 runs 13 residues. The CDR3 protein is CASSRGLGNTIYF. The CDR3 DNA reads TGTGCCAGCAGCAGGGGTCTGGGGAACACCATATATTTT. Combining the CDR3 with reference TRBV7-3 and TRBJ1-3 gives the whole variable domain GAGVSQTPSNKVTEKGKYVELRCDPISGHTALYWYRQSLGQGPEFLIYFQGTGAADDSGLPNDRFFAVRPEGSVSTLKIQRTERGDSAVYLCASSRGLGNTIYFGEGSWLTVV.

The chain combines TRBV7-9 with TRBJ2-1; D might be TRBD1 (5 bases). The V and J ends lost 4 bases and 5 bases respectively, with 9 bases between them. The CDR3 is 13 amino acids. From germline, CDR1 is SEHNR and CDR2 FQNEAQ (reference sequence). As DNA, the CDR3 is TGTGCCAGCAGCTCGGCAGGGAACAATGAGCAGTTCTTC. This gives the protein CASSSAGNNEQFF.

This CDR3 is CTSSQQRANEKLFF. CDR3 DNA sequence: TGCACCAGCAGCCAACAGCGGGCTAATGAAAAACTGTTTTTT. The chain recombines TRBV1 with TRBJ1-4. TRBV1 is termed a pseudogene. CDR3 length equals 14 residues.

The V call is TRBV19, the J call TRBJ2-2; 7 bases are a match to TRBD2. V was pared by 1 base and J by 5 bases, with 4 bases of the junction left unmatched. Germline values: CDR1 LNHDA, CDR2 SQIVND (reference sequence). The CDR3 runs 15 residues. The CDR3 loop reads CASSIVGGETGELFF. The CDR3 DNA reads as TGTGCCAGTAGTATAGTTGGGGGGGAAACCGGGGAGCTGTTTTTT.

This sequence joins TRBV11-3 and TRBJ2-5; 7 bases align to TRBD2. Per germline, CDR1 SGHNT and CDR2 YENEEA. This CDR3 region has 16 residues. With V trimmed by 1 base and J by 0 bases, 5 bases remained unmatched. CDR3 sequence: CASSLGRSGDQETQYF. The CDR3 DNA is TGTGCCAGCAGCTTAGGGAGAAGCGGGGACCAAGAGACCCAGTACTTC. The variable domain in full, with the rest retrieved from reference TRBV11-3 and TRBJ2-5, is EAGVVQSPRYKIIEKKQPVAFWCNPISGHNTLYWYLQNLGQGPELLIRYENEEAVDDSQLPKDRFSAERLKGVDSTLKIQPAELGDSAVYLCASSLGRSGDQETQYFGPGTRLLVL.

In this sample, this clone turned up a few times. This rearrangement joins TRBV6-1 to TRBJ1-1, with D unresolved. This CDR3 is 13 amino acids long. V shed 5 bases and J shed 4 bases, with 11 bases lying between them. Germline V gives CDR1 MNHNS, CDR2 SASEGT. The CDR3: CASSTESATEAFF. The CDR3 region has the DNA TGTGCCAGCAGTACAGAATCGGCCACTGAAGCTTTCTTT.

The CDR3: CASSQPGQGWAFF. The CDR3 region has the DNA TGTGCCAGCAGCCAACCGGGACAGGGATGGGCTTTCTTT. The V call is TRBV3-1 (or the pseudogene TRBV3-2), the J call TRBJ1-1; TRBD1 agrees at 9 bases. V lost 2 bases, J lost 11 bases, and 6 bases stayed unmatched. The CDR3 is 13 residues long. CDR1 is LGHDT and CDR2 is YNNKEL in the germline V gene (reference sequence).

This chain joins TRBV2 and TRBJ1-1, with TRBD1 matching over 8 bases. With V trimmed by 6 bases and J by 7 bases, 10 bases remained unmatched. This CDR3 has 14 amino acids. Germline CDR1 and CDR2: SNHLY and FYNNEI. The CDR3 sequence: CASSADRVASEAFF. The CDR3 region has the DNA TGTGCCAGCAGCGCGGACAGGGTTGCGAGTGAAGCTTTCTTT.

The chain links TRBV7-3 to TRBJ2-1, with 7 bases identical to TRBD1. The CDR3 has 13 amino acids. The V and J ends lost 3 bases and 9 bases, in that order; junction bases with no gene match: 5. Germline V gene sequence: CDR1 SGHTA, CDR2 FQGTGA. CDR3 protein: CASSFGRGSEQFF. CDR3 coding DNA: TGTGCCAGCAGCTTCGGCAGGGGGAGTGAGCAGTTCTTC.

This clone was seen just once. The rearrangement uses TRBV5-1 and TRBJ1-1; D not resolved. Germline V CDR1 and CDR2: SGHRS, YFSETQ. Trimming removed 2 bases at V and 0 bases at J, with 8 bases between. The CDR3 has 14 residues. The CDR3 DNA reads as TGCGCCAGCAGCTTTGGGCAACTGAACACTGAAGCTTTCTTT. It translates to CASSFGQLNTEAFF.

The chain joins TRBV30 to TRBJ2-1, with TRBD2 identical over 7 bases. The CDR3 is 14 amino acids. The germline CDR1 and CDR2 sequences are GTSNPN and SVGIG (reference sequence). With 1 base clipped from V and 1 base from J, the junction kept 1 base outside the gene matches. CDR3 loop: CAWSAGGSYNEQFF. CDR3 coding DNA: TGTGCCTGGAGTGCGGGGGGATCCTACAATGAGCAGTTCTTC.

This clone came up once. The chain joins TRBV5-1 to TRBJ2-3, with 9 bases matching TRBD2. Germline CDR1 SGHRS, CDR2 YFSETQ. This CDR3 has 17 amino acids. V lost 0 bases, J lost 0 bases, and 5 bases stayed unmatched. Written as DNA, the CDR3 is TGCGCCAGCAGCTTGGGCGCGACTAGCGGAAGCACAGATACGCAGTATTTT. The encoded protein is CASSLGATSGSTDTQYF.

V gene TRBV15 combines with J gene TRBJ1-5; TRBD1 aligns across 12 bases. Germline trimming cut 1 base from V and 6 bases from J; bases unmatched to any gene: 13. This CDR3 contains 19 residues. Germline loops: CDR1 LNHNV, CDR2 YYDKDF (reference sequence). CDR3 in DNA: TGTGCCACCAGCAGAGGGGGACAGGGGGCTTCTAGGCCCAGTCAGCCCCAGCATTTT. Its protein is CATSRGGQGASRPSQPQHF.